This TCR beta chain derives from a study of Graves' ophthalmopathy and Graves' hyperthyroidism. Whole-study results and caveats: In blood appeared most of the expanded thyroid clonotypes whose frequency exceeded 0.001.

This CDR3 has 14 amino acids. Germline assignment: CDR1 SGDLS and CDR2 YYNGEE. V was pared by 5 bases and J by 7 bases, with 6 bases of the junction left unmatched. In this cohort, patients with other autoimmune diseases, uncontrolled infections, pregnancy or lactation were excluded. From fresh peripheral blood, 8 to 10 ml in volume, the PBMCs were obtained. Amplification of the TCR beta CDR3 regions used RNA transcripts (as template). HTBI-primed first-round RT-PCR preceded second-round multiplex PCR. From the multiplex PCR reads, TCRdb called clonotypes with MiXCR, one entry per CDR3 protein. The profile covers about 240,000 distinct CDR3 sequences, with 45% appearing a single time and around 43% taken by the ten largest. Notes on this clonotype: What it binds is unknown.

This clonotype originated in an adult man with Graves' ophthalmopathy. Source material: peripheral blood. The V and J genes are TRBV9 and TRBJ1-6; 7 bases agree with TRBD1. The CDR3 bases are TGTGCCAGCAGGGGCACGGGACAGAATTCACCCCTCCACTTT. It codes for CASRGTGQNSPLHF.